A selection of T cell receptor beta chains follows, all from one sample in a study of cytomegalovirus exposure and HLA in healthy donors. Measured with immunoSEQ multiplex PCR; TCRdb has only the in-frame clones, and not every one. The sample includes over 80,000 clones, 60% to 85% of them seen just once. The source material was PBMCs. These receptors came from a man aged 60 to 69 in good health and CMV-seropositive. CDR3s include the opening cysteine and the closing phenylalanine or tryptophan.

>TRBJ2-3|TRBV7-8
CASSLGRRTSDTDTQYF
>TRBJ2-1|TRBV4-3
CASSQATGFEQFF
>TRBJ2-5|TRBV7-9
CASSLEGQEYF
>TRBJ2-7|TRBV27
CASSWLKGQNIYEQYF
>TRBJ2-7|TRBV7-9
CASRTGLAAYEQYF
>TRBJ1-2|TRBV5-6
CASSLDQGAVYGYTF
>TRBJ2-7|TRBV19
CASSIISGGEYEQYF
>TRBJ2-5|TRBV28
CASSFSGSGGLETQYF
>TRBJ2-3|TRBV5-1
CASTRSGGATDTQYF
>TRBJ2-3|TRBV7-9
CASSLAAADTQYF
>TRBJ2-3|TRBV7-8
CASSTGTSGGWDTQYF
>TRBJ2-2|TRBV7-9
CASSRTGQFTGELFF
>TRBJ2-7|TRBV6-1
CASSTGQGGYEQYF
>TRBJ1-4|TRBV7-9
CAAQDGGYEKLFF
>TRBJ1-1|TRBV18
CASSPLSGGQNTEAFF
>TRBJ1-2|TRBV7-3
CASSFQGARGYTF
>TRBJ2-3|TRBV4-1
CASSQARGPTLTDTQYF
>TRBJ2-3|TRBV6-6
CASTYLATDTQYF
>TRBJ1-1|TRBV9
CASSALTGLNTEAFF
>TRBJ1-6|TRBV27
CASTPLPYYNSPLHF
>TRBJ2-7|TRBV29-1
CSVVGGGYEQYF
>TRBJ1-2|TRBV7-9
CASSLVVAHGYTF
>TRBJ2-7|TRBV6-1
CASGDRGREQYF
>TRBJ2-7|TRBV7-9
CASSLTSLGYEQYF
>TRBJ1-1|TRBV5-5
CASSLGPNTEAFF
>TRBJ2-7|TRBV4-2
CASSQDVGGPYEQYF
>TRBJ1-5|TRBV6-1
CASSGLQNRPDNQPQHF
>TRBJ2-7|TRBV2
CASRLGTGGREQYF
>TRBJ1-2|TRBV7-2
CASSSGQDYGYTF
>TRBJ2-6|TRBV5-6
CASSDSRQGISGANVLTF
>TRBJ2-7|TRBV7-8
CASSSREGSYEQYF
>TRBJ2-7|TRBV27
CASSRDRGGGYEQYF
>TRBJ1-1|TRBV28
CASRQGVRVDTEAFF
>TRBJ1-5|TRBV5-6
CASSQGTGVQPQHF
>TRBJ2-3|TRBV10-2
CASRTSGASEGTQYF
>TRBJ1-1|TRBV19
CASSPRTGKSTEAFF
>TRBJ2-7|TRBV19
CASTRTGLDEQYF
>TRBJ1-5|TRBV5-8
CASRGTWDRSNQPQHF
>TRBJ2-1|TRBV7-3
CASSSQGRHEQFF
>TRBJ2-4|TRBV28
CASSLFRGKNIQYF
>TRBJ2-5|TRBV7-7
CASSIQSGSQETQYF
>TRBJ2-5|TRBV29-1
CSVEDSQGAIQETQYF
>TRBJ1-1|TRBV9
CASSVRQGTAPHEAFF
>TRBJ1-5|TRBV19
CASSITRRLGRVQPQHF
>TRBJ2-4|TRBV29-1
CSVRPDTGYKNIQYF
>TRBJ1-1|TRBV7-9
CASSLILTEAFF
>TRBJ1-1|TRBV4-1
CASSQVGGGREAFF
>TRBJ1-6|TRBV6-7
CASSYSRDRVSPLHF
>TRBJ2-6|TRBV4-1
CASSHRTGSSPLSGANVLTF
>NA|TRBV5-4
CASSPSGTGVEQYF
>TRBJ2-3|TRBV4-2
CASSQAGGNTDTQYF
>TRBJ2-7|TRBV2
CASSEQVLHEQYF
>TRBJ2-7|TRBV4-1
CASSQDKTGGYYEQYF